This T cell receptor beta chain was recovered during a study of OX40 agonist ivuxolimab in advanced cancers. Study-level information: Having had anti-PD-1, anti-PD-L1 or anti-CTLA-4 therapy before was allowed, and roughly 39% had some. Study-wide results and caveats: Certain nonresponders likewise exhibited a low normalized T-cell clonal expansion.

This clone was observed a handful of times. The antigen is undetermined. The same CDR3 also results from other DNA sequences found in this sample. The protocol was immunoSEQ multiplex PCR, while the TCRdb copy is restricted to in-frame clones and leaves out a portion. The sample lists some 95,000 clones, 70% to 90% occurring once. The sequence derives from an adult with an advanced solid tumor such as melanoma, head and neck, liver or kidney cancer. The sequences come from CD4+ or CD8+ T cells sorted from blood, collected in a trial of the OX40 agonist ivuxolimab.

The CDR3 DNA reads as TGTGCCAGCAGCCCCCACAGGGGGCTGGACTATGGCTACACCTTC. The encoded protein is CASSPHRGLDYGYTF. The chain uses TRBV9 and TRBJ1-2; 9 bases fit TRBD1. Unmatched junction bases numbered 7, after V lost 4 bases and J lost 3 bases. The CDR3 contains 15 residues. Germline V CDR1 and CDR2: SGDLS, YYNGEE.